This T cell receptor beta chain was sequenced during a study of T cell repertoires in cytomegalovirus infection. About the research overall: Public TCR beta signatures marked donors with CMV infection and the matching HLA. Study findings and constraints: HLA-C-restricted CMV clonotypes gave the most frequent clonotype in two of eight donors. Summed frequency of shared TCR beta families picked out CMV carriers who also had the relevant HLA.

Via MiXCR, TCRdb re-called the reads, giving one row per CDR3 protein. The sample includes approximately 500,000 distinct CDR3 sequences, about 15% of them seen just once. Germline V gives CDR1 SGHNT, CDR2 YYREEE (reference sequence). The ends lost 4 bases at V and 6 bases at J; junction bases unmatched: 6. There are 14 residues in the CDR3. Note on this clonotype: Its antigen is unidentified.

Sequencing was done on a sample of CD8+ T cells from PBMCs. The rearrangement joins TRBV5-4 to TRBJ1-4; 7 bases align to TRBD1. This sequence originates from a human donor in good health (CMV status not recorded). Some clones in this sample may be carry-over from other donors' samples. The CDR3 protein is CASSRPGTDEKLFF. The DNA for the CDR3 is TGTGCCAGCAGCCGTCCCGGGACAGATGAAAAACTGTTTTTT.